This T cell receptor beta chain was found in a study of early T cells in non-severe SARS-CoV-2 infection. There are a few counts of this clonotype. Deletions cut 2 bases from V and 0 bases from J, with 1 base between. The germline gives CDR1 MNHNY, CDR2 SVGAGI (reference sequence). CDR3 length: 13 amino acids. Individual cDNA molecules received unique molecular identifiers during library preparation. TCRdb called the 5' RACE reads again in MiXCR, with one record for every CDR3 protein. The data contain tens of thousands of distinct CDR3 sequences, 7% to 9% of them singletons. The sequence was obtained from an adult who was a healthcare worker with PCR-confirmed SARS-CoV-2 infection or an uninfected control (not recorded which). Sequencing was performed on whole blood. This sequence joins TRBV6-6 and TRBJ2-2; no firm D call. CDR3 residues: CASSYPNTGELFF. Here the CDR3 DNA reads TGTGCCAGCAGTTACCCGAACACCGGGGAGCTGTTTTTT.